This T cell receptor beta chain stems from a study of CD8+CD57+ T cells in acquired aplastic anemia. Genomic DNA served as template for TCR beta VDJ and CDR3 profiling. MiXCR, applied by TCRdb to the reads, yields one record per CDR3 protein. The table shows roughly 160,000 distinct CDR3 sequences, with about 64% occurring only once. Previously, flow cytometry had revealed CD8+CD57+ cell expansion in the patients chosen for sequencing. No patient had been given any therapy when blood was sampled. There are 14 residues in the CDR3. The germline V gene has CDR1 SQVTM and CDR2 ANQGSEA. V was pared by 5 bases and J by 9 bases, with 10 bases of the junction left unmatched.

The V and J genes are TRBV29-1 and TRBJ2-1; 10 nucleotides agree with TRBD1. Input material: sorted CD4+, CD8+, or CD8+CD57+ T cells (not recorded which) from PBMCs. The receptor was isolated from a human donor with aplastic anemia. The CDR3 loop is CSVSVGQGKGEQFF. The CDR3 DNA reads as TGCAGCGTTTCTGTGGGACAGGGGAAGGGTGAGCAGTTCTTC.